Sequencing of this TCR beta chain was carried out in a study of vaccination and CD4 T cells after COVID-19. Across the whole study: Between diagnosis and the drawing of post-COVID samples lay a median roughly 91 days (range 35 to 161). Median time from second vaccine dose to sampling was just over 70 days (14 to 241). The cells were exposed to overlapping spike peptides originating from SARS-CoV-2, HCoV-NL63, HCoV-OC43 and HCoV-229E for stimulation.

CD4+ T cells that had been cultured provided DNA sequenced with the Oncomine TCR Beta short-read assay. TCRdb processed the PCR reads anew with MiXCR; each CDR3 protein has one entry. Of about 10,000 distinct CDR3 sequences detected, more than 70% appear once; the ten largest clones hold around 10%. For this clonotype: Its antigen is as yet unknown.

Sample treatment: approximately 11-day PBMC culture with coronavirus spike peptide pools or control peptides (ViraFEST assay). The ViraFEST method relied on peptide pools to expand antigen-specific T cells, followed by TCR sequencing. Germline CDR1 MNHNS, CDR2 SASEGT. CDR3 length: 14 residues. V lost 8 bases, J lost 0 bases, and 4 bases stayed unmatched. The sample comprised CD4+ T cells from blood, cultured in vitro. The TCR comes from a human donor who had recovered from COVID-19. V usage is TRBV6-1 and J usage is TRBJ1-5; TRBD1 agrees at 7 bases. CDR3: CASLDRYSNQPQHF. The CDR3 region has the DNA TGTGCCAGCCTGGACAGGTATAGCAATCAGCCCCAGCATTTT.